This T cell receptor (beta chain) was sequenced for a study of cytomegalovirus exposure and HLA in healthy donors. The PCR employed 60 Vbeta primers together with 13 Jbeta primers. Generated by immunoSEQ multiplex PCR, the TCRdb table keeps only in-frame clones and is missing some. The sample lists around 120,000 clones, around 76% seen once, with over 25% in the top ten. Material for sequencing was PBMCs. The sequence came from a man aged 60 to 75 in good health and CMV-seropositive.

Written as DNA, the CDR3 is TGCGCCAGCAGGGGTTCAACTAGCGGGAGCCCCGAGCAGTTCTTC. The encoded protein is CASRGSTSGSPEQFF. The V and J genes are TRBV10-1 and TRBJ2-1; 11 nucleotides align to TRBD2. Trimming took 6 bases from V and 10 from J; bases not matched to a gene: 11. The CDR3 extends over 15 amino acids. The V gene's germline CDR1 is WNHNN and CDR2 SYGVQD (reference sequence).